A selection of T cell receptor beta chains follows, all from one sample in a study of OX40 agonist ivuxolimab in advanced cancers. TCRdb's table, derived via immunoSEQ multiplex PCR, lists solely in-frame clones and lacks some. There are approximately 21,000 clones in the sample; about four fifths occur only once, and approximately 30% lies in the top ten. Here the sequenced sample was CD4+ or CD8+ T cells sorted from blood, taken in a trial of the OX40 agonist ivuxolimab. These receptors all come from an adult with an advanced solid tumor such as melanoma, head and neck, liver or kidney cancer. Both conserved end residues are trimmed from each CDR3. The order of the fields is V gene, J gene, CDR3 protein.

V: TRBV28
J: TRBJ2-7
CDR3: ASSMGLAGLEQY

V: TRBV30
J: TRBJ2-7
CDR3: AWRVGSGTYEQY

V: TRBV21-1
J: TRBJ2-5
CDR3: ASRLETQY

V: TRBV7-9
J: TRBJ2-5
CDR3: ASSLTTGTSGWQAETQY

V: TRBV2
J: TRBJ2-1
CDR3: ASSWTRSNEQF

V: TRBV7-9
J: TRBJ2-7
CDR3: ASSSYSYEQY

V: TRBV11-3
J: TRBJ2-7
CDR3: ASSLDPTGLPCEQY

V: TRBV11-2
J: TRBJ1-1
CDR3: ASSQGQGKAF

V: TRBV27
J: TRBJ2-2
CDR3: ASSGFWGSGELF

V: TRBV27
J: TRBJ2-5
CDR3: ASRPRDRALRETQY

V: TRBV28
J: TRBJ1-2
CDR3: ASSLGGRAGYT

V: TRBV10-3
J: TRBJ2-1
CDR3: AISESSNEQF

V: TRBV11-2
J: TRBJ2-3
CDR3: ASSNRPGQGQQY

V: TRBV11-2
J: TRBJ2-1
CDR3: ASSSPSSGSGNEQF

V: TRBV6-5
J: TRBJ2-7
CDR3: ASSYEASGRYEQY

V: TRBV4-1
J: TRBJ1-5
CDR3: ASSLAPDSNQPQH

V: TRBV10-2
J: TRBJ2-7
CDR3: ASSEGSSYEQY

V: TRBV5-1
J: TRBJ2-7
CDR3: ASSLDISYEQY

V: TRBV6-5
J: TRBJ2-7
CDR3: ASSYSRTIGYEQY

V: TRBV19
J: TRBJ2-7
CDR3: ASSIGWGPYEQY

V: TRBV5-5
J: TRBJ1-2
CDR3: ASRPEDLVGYGYT

V: TRBV7-6
J: TRBJ2-7
CDR3: ASSLAGPEDEQY

V: TRBV6-5
J: TRBJ2-1
CDR3: ASSPPGSSGDEQF

V: TRBV11-3
J: TRBJ1-2
CDR3: ASSLERVYGYT

V: TRBV10-3
J: TRBJ2-2
CDR3: AISGQGAGELF

V: TRBV7-9
J: TRBJ2-1
CDR3: ASSTPISGTPNEQF

V: TRBV5-1
J: TRBJ1-1
CDR3: ASSFGTGSSEAF

V: TRBV11-2
J: TRBJ1-1
CDR3: ASSLDSGTDEAF

V: TRBV5-1
J: TRBJ2-1
CDR3: ASSLAPTSGRIGQF

V: TRBV30
J: TRBJ2-1
CDR3: AWSPTNNEQF

V: TRBV7-9
J: TRBJ1-1
CDR3: ASSRDGEAF

V: TRBV10-3
J: TRBJ2-1
CDR3: AISEGGDTYNEQF

V: TRBV30
J: TRBJ1-5
CDR3: AWSRGTGRYQPQH

V: TRBV11-1
J: TRBJ2-1
CDR3: ASSLEWGLGDEQF

V: TRBV4-1
J: TRBJ2-1
CDR3: ASSLVGPPNEQF

V: TRBV18
J: TRBJ2-3
CDR3: ASSPYYPDTQY

V: TRBV2
J: TRBJ1-2
CDR3: ASSEGGEVSGYT

V: TRBV2
J: TRBJ2-4
CDR3: ASTDLAGVVKNIQY

V: TRBV28
J: TRBJ1-6
CDR3: ASRLRPANSPLH

V: TRBV6-5
J: TRBJ1-1
CDR3: ASSFTGGTEAF

V: TRBV7-9
J: TRBJ2-3
CDR3: ASSLRLADTQY

V: TRBV13
J: TRBJ2-3
CDR3: ASSLAGGPLDTQY

V: TRBV7-3
J: TRBJ2-2
CDR3: ASSPTGQGIGELF

V: TRBV29-1
J: TRBJ2-3
CDR3: SVENWVPDTDTQY

V: TRBV10-2
J: TRBJ2-2
CDR3: ASSARREGSNTGELF

V: TRBV19
J: TRBJ1-1
CDR3: ASKRGFTEAF

V: TRBV6-5
J: TRBJ1-2
CDR3: ASSLGQADYGYT

V: TRBV7-3
J: TRBJ2-5
CDR3: ASSLDGETQY

V: TRBV5-1
J: TRBJ2-7
CDR3: ASSSSNGGTYEQY

V: TRBV4-1
J: TRBJ2-3
CDR3: ASSQEFSGNKANTQY

V: TRBV5-1
J: TRBJ2-5
CDR3: ASSPGDRGITRETQY

V: TRBV7-6
J: TRBJ2-3
CDR3: ASSPTRTDTQY

V: TRBV2
J: TRBJ2-7
CDR3: ASGTSGSTY

V: TRBV7-9
J: TRBJ2-2
CDR3: ASSWTGPNTGELF